Listed here are 4 T cell receptor beta chains from one sample, sequenced in a study of response to subunit inactivated influenza vaccine. One entry per CDR3 protein results from TCRdb running MiXCR on the RT-PCR reads. The sample lists a few hundred thousand distinct CDR3 sequences; 10% to 11% were seen once. The starting material was PBMCs from blood, obtained about 6 weeks after vaccination. Receptor source: a man between 50 and 59 years old who received an inactivated influenza vaccine.

As regards this clonotype: One end of the junction is discordant with germline, which a read error may explain. The gene calls are TRBV4-2 and TRBJ1-2; D not certain. Germline V CDR1 and CDR2: LGHNA, YNFKEQ. CDR3 size: 17 residues. This CDR3 is CTSSQDPGVIYNYGYTF. The CDR3 DNA reads as TGTACCAGCAGCCAAGATCCCGGGGTCATATACAACTATGGCTACACCTTC.

This clonotype has at least ten counts. This chain joins TRBV7-9 and TRBJ1-3; possibly TRBD1 for D (5 bases). The germline V gene encodes CDR1 SEHNR and CDR2 FQNEAQ (reference sequence). V dropped 5 bases and J dropped 0 bases, with 8 bases sitting between them. The CDR3 length is 14 residues. CDR3 bases: TGTGCCAGCAGCCCCGACAGCTCTGGAAACACCATATATTTT. As protein: CASSPDSSGNTIYF.

The V gene is TRBV12-3 or TRBV12-4, the J gene TRBJ2-3, with a tentative D call TRBD1 (6 bases). Trimming took 5 bases from V and 2 from J, leaving 14 bases between them. The CDR3 is 15 residues long. CDR3 protein: CASSNLGGFTDTQYF. CDR3 coding DNA: TGTGCCAGCAGTAACCTAGGGGGATTCACAGATACGCAGTATTTT.

In regard to this clonotype: This sequence may be a read error, since a much larger clone differs from it by one base. The J gene is TRBJ2-1, the V gene TRBV10-3; 8 nucleotides match TRBD1. CDR3 size: 15 residues. Per the germline V gene, CDR1 is ENHRY and CDR2 is SYGVKD. The CDR3 here is CTITGGDRTYNEQFF. CDR3 nucleotides: TGTACCATCACCGGAGGGGACAGGACTTACAATGAGCAGTTCTTC.